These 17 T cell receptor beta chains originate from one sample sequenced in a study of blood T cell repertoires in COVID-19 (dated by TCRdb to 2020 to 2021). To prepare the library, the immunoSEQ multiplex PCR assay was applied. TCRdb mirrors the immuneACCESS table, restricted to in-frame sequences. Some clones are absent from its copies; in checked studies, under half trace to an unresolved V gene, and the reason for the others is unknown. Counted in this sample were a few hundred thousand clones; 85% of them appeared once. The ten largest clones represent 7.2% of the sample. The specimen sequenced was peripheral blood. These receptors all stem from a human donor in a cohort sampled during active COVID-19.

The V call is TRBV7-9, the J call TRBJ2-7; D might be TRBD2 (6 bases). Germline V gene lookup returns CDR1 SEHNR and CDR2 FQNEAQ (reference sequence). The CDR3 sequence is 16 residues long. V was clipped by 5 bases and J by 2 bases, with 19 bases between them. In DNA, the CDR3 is TGTGCCAGCAGCCAGGGACTTGGACGAGGGCCCTACGAGCAGTACTTC. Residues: CASSQGLGRGPYEQYF. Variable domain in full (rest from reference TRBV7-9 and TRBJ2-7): DTGVSQNPRHKITKRGQNVTFRCDPISEHNRLYWYRQTLGQGPEFLTYFQNEAQLEKSRLLSDRFSAERPKGSFSTLEIQRTEQGDSAMYLCASSQGLGRGPYEQYFGPGTRLTVT.

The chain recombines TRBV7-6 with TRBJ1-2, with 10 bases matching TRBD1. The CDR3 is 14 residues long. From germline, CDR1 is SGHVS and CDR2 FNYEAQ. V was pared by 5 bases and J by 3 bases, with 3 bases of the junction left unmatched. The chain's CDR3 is CASSPGTGDYGYTF. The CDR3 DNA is TGTGCCAGCAGCCCCGGGACAGGGGACTATGGCTACACCTTC.

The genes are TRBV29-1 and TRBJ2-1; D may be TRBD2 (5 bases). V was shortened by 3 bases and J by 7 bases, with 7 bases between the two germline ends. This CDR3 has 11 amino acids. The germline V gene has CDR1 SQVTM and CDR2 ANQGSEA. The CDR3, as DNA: TGCAGCGTTGAGAGGGCGAATGAGCAGTTCTTC. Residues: CSVERANEQFF.

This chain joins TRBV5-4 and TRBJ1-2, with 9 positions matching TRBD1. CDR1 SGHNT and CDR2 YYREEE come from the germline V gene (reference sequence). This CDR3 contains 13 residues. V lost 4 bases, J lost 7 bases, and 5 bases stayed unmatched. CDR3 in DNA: TGTGCCAGCAGCATACAGGGGGCCGGTGGCTACACCTTC. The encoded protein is CASSIQGAGGYTF.

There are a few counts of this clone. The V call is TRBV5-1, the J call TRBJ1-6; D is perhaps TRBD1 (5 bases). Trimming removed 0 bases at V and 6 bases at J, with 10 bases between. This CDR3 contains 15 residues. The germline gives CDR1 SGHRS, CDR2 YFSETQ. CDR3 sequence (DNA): TGCGCCAGCAGCTTGGCCGAGACAGTTAATTCACCCCTCCACTTT. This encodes CASSLAETVNSPLHF.

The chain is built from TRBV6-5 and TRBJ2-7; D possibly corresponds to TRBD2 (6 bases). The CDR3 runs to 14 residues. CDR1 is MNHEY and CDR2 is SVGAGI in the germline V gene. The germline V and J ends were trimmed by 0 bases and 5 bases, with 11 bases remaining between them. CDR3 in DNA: TGTGCCAGCAGTTACTCGGAGGGAATCCACGAGCAGTACTTC. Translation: CASSYSEGIHEQYF.

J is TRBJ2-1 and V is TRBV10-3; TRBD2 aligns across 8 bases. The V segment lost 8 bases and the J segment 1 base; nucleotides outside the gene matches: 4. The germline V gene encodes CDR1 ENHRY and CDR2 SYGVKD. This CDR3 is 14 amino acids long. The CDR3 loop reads CAIRTSGSYNEQFF. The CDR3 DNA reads TGTGCCATCCGAACTAGCGGATCCTACAATGAGCAGTTCTTC.

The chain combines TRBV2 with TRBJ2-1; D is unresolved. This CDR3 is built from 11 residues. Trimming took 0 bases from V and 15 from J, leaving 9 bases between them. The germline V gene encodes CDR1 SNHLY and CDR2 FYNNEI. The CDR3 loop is CASSEAPTSFF. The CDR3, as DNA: TGTGCCAGCAGTGAAGCCCCCACTTCGTTCTTC.

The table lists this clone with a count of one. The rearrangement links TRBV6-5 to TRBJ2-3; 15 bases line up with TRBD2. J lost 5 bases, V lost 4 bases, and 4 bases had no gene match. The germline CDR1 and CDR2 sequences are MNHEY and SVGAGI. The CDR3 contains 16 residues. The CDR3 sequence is CASSWTSGGAVDTQYF. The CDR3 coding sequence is TGTGCCAGCAGTTGGACTAGCGGGGGGGCGGTAGATACGCAGTATTTT.

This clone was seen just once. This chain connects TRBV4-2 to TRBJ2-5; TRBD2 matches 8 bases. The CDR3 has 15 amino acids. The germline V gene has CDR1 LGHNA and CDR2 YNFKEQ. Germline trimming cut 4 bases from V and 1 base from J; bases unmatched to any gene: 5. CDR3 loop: CASSRIAGSQETQYF. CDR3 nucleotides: TGTGCCAGCAGCCGAATAGCGGGGAGCCAAGAGACCCAGTACTTC.

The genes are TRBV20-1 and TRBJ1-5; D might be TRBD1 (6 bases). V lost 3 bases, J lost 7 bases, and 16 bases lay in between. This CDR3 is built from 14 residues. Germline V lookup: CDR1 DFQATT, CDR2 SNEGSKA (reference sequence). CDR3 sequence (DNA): TGCAGTGCTAGTACCGGGGGGCAGGAGCAGCCCCAGCATTTT. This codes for CSASTGGQEQPQHF.

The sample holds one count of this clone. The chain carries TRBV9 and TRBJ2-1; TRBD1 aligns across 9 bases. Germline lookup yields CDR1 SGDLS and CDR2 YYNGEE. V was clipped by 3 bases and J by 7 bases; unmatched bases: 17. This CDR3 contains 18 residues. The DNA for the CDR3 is TGTGCCAGCAGCGACCGGGACAGGGTCAGGATTACGGGAAATGAGCAGTTCTTC. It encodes CASSDRDRVRITGNEQFF.

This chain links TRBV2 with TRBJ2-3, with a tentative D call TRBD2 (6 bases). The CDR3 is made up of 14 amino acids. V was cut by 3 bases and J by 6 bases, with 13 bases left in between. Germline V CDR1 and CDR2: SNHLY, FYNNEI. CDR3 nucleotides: TGTGCCAGCAGTGATTTGGGGGAGGCGGATACGCAGTATTTT. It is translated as CASSDLGEADTQYF.

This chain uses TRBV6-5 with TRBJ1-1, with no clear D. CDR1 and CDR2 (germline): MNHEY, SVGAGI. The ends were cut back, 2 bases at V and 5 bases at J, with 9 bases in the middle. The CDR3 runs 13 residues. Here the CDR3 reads CASSYREVTEAFF. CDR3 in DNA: TGTGCCAGCAGTTACAGGGAGGTAACTGAAGCTTTCTTT.

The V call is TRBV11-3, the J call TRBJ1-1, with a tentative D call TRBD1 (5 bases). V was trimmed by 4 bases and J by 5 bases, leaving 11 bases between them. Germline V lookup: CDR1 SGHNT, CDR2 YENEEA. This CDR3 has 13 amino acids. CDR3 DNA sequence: TGTGCCAGCAGCTCAGGGTTAATGACTGAAGCTTTCTTT. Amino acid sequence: CASSSGLMTEAFF.

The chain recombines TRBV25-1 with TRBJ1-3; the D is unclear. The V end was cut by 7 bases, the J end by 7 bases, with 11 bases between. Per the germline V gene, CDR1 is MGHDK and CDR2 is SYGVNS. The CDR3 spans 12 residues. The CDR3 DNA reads TGTGCCAGCACATACGGCGGGAACACCATATATTTT. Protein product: CASTYGGNTIYF.

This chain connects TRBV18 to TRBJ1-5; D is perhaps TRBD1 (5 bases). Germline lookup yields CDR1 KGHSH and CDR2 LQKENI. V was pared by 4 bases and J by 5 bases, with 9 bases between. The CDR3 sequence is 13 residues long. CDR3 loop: CASSLRGDQPQHF. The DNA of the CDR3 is TGTGCCAGCTCACTTCGGGGGGATCAGCCCCAGCATTTT.